Listed below are T cell receptor beta chains from one sample, sequenced in a study of T cells after yellow fever vaccination. TCRdb ran MiXCR on the 5' RACE reads and lists one entry per CDR3 protein. In the table there are around 610,000 distinct CDR3 sequences, roughly 13% of which are singletons. Specimen: PBMCs, collected on the day of the yellow fever booster vaccination. These receptors were collected from a man aged 30-40 years who received the YFV17D yellow fever vaccine. Each CDR3 is given with its conserved first and last residue. D genes are given only for firm matches. The size of a clone is reported for some rows only, either as once, few or many, or as a class for expanded clones.

size	D	V	J	CDR3	DNA
few	TRBD1	TRBV12-3/TRBV12-4	TRBJ1-5	CASRPYRGDQPQHF	TGTGCCAGCAGACCCTACAGGGGTGATCAGCCCCAGCATTTT
few	.	TRBV29-1	TRBJ1-3	CSVLISGNTIYF	TGCAGCGTTCTTATCTCTGGAAACACCATATATTTT
.	.	TRBV30	TRBJ1-1	CAWKWNADTEAFF	TGTGCCTGGAAGTGGAACGCGGACACTGAAGCTTTCTTT
.	.	TRBV27	TRBJ2-4	CASSRGVGTLAKNIQYF	TGTGCCAGCAGCCGAGGGGTCGGGACTTTAGCCAAAAACATTCAGTACTTC
few	.	TRBV11-2	TRBJ2-2	CASSQSGGLPYRELFF	TGTGCCAGCAGCCAAAGCGGCGGGCTTCCTTATAGGGAGCTGTTTTTT
many	.	TRBV10-3	TRBJ1-4	CAISGPSNEKLFF	TGTGCCATCAGTGGTCCTTCTAATGAAAAACTGTTTTTT
.	.	TRBV7-2	TRBJ2-1	CASSRRASNVQNEQFF	TGTGCCAGCAGCCGGAGAGCTAGCAACGTTCAGAATGAGCAGTTCTTC
few	TRBD2	TRBV2	TRBJ2-5	CASSGGRRLAGETQYF	TGTGCCAGCAGTGGGGGAAGACGACTAGCGGGAGAGACCCAGTACTTC
few	TRBD1	TRBV20-1	TRBJ2-7	CSGGDRGNYEQYF	TGCAGTGGCGGGGACAGGGGAAACTACGAGCAGTACTTC
.	.	TRBV6-1	TRBJ1-4	CASRGTGAGLF	TGTGCCAGCAGGGGTACGGGGGCAGGGCTTTTT
.	.	TRBV6-2/TRBV6-3	TRBJ2-6	CASSFSGANVLSF	TGTGCCAGCAGCTTCTCTGGGGCCAACGTCCTGTCTTTC
few	TRBD1	TRBV5-1	TRBJ2-2	CASSLQGGPTGELFF	TGCGCCAGCAGCTTGCAAGGGGGCCCCACCGGGGAGCTGTTTTTT
few	TRBD2	TRBV20-1	TRBJ2-1	CSANPGLAGISYNEQFF	TGCAGTGCGAACCCGGGACTAGCGGGCATCTCCTACAATGAGCAGTTCTTC
.	TRBD1	TRBV20-1	TRBJ2-5	CSAVDRGGETQYF	TGCAGTGCTGTGGACAGGGGTGGAGAGACCCAGTACTTC
few	TRBD2	TRBV12-3/TRBV12-4	TRBJ2-7	CASSFGLAGGAYEQYF	TGTGCCAGCAGTTTCGGACTAGCGGGAGGAGCCTACGAGCAGTACTTC
few	TRBD2	TRBV12-3/TRBV12-4	TRBJ2-3	CASSLTSGKTDTQYF	TGTGCCAGCAGTCTAACTAGCGGTAAAACAGATACGCAGTATTTT
few	.	TRBV15	TRBJ1-5	CATPPTVRQPQHF	TGTGCCACTCCCCCGACTGTTCGCCAGCCCCAGCATTTT
.	TRBD1	TRBV23-1	TRBJ1-4	CARTSWTGDEKLFF	TGCGCCAGGACGTCATGGACAGGGGACGAAAAACTGTTTTTT
few	TRBD2	TRBV6-5	TRBJ2-1	CASSYRGGEQFF	TGTGCCAGCAGTTACCGGGGGGGTGAGCAGTTCTTC
.	TRBD1	TRBV28	TRBJ2-3	CASSLYYRDSVADTQYF	TGTGCCAGCAGTTTGTATTACCGGGACAGTGTGGCAGATACGCAGTATTTT
few	.	TRBV12-3/TRBV12-4	TRBJ1-5	CASRTTGEPQHF	TGTGCCAGCAGAACCACCGGAGAGCCCCAGCATTTT
few	TRBD2	TRBV25-1	TRBJ2-2	CASSDPPLAGSTGELFF	TGTGCCAGCAGTGACCCCCCACTAGCGGGGAGCACCGGGGAGCTGTTTTTT